This is a list of T cell receptor beta chains from one sample in a study of B cell selection in AIRE deficiency. The table came from immunoSEQ multiplex PCR; TCRdb's copy has only in-frame clones and leaves some out. This table holds under 5,500 clones, around 87% found once. Sequencing used Tregs sorted from PBMCs. All receptors come from a human donor with AIRE deficiency. CDR3s include the opening cysteine and the closing phenylalanine or tryptophan. D genes are given only for firm matches. Expanded clones are given a class, and other clones once, few, many or no size at all.

CDR3 length	V gene	clone size	J gene	D gene	CDR3 protein	CDR3 DNA
15	TRBV4-2	few	TRBJ2-7	TRBD2	CASSPLAGGRREQYF	TGTGCCAGCAGCCCCCTGGCGGGGGGGCGCCGGGAGCAGTACTTC
15	TRBV7-6	NA	TRBJ2-1	NA	CASSLDYGTYNEQFF	TGTGCCAGCAGCTTAGACTACGGAACCTACAATGAGCAGTTCTTC
15	TRBV10-3	NA	TRBJ2-7	TRBD1	CATKRWDRGAYEQYF	TGTGCCACCAAAAGGTGGGACAGGGGGGCCTACGAGCAGTACTTC
15	TRBV11-3	NA	TRBJ1-1	NA	CASSLEQGRDTEAFF	TGTGCCAGCAGCCTAGAACAGGGTAGGGACACTGAAGCTTTCTTT
15	TRBV29-1	once	TRBJ1-4	TRBD1	CSVYARDRGVEKLFF	TGCAGCGTCTATGCCCGGGACAGGGGGGTTGAAAAACTGTTTTTT
14	TRBV6-1	NA	TRBJ1-1	NA	CASSIKGGFAEAFF	TGTGCCAGCAGTATAAAGGGTGGTTTCGCTGAAGCTTTCTTT
13	TRBV2	NA	TRBJ2-2	TRBD2	CASSASGTGELFF	TGTGCCAGCAGTGCTAGCGGGACCGGGGAGCTGTTTTTT
14	TRBV28	NA	TRBJ1-1	NA	CASSIQGSAPEAFF	TGTGCCAGCAGTATTCAGGGAAGCGCTCCTGAAGCTTTCTTT
13	TRBV30	NA	TRBJ2-5	NA	CAWSVMSSETQYF	TGTGCCTGGAGTGTAATGTCGTCGGAGACCCAGTACTTC
15	TRBV7-2	NA	TRBJ2-3	TRBD1	CASSWRTGGTDTQYF	TGTGCCAGCAGCTGGCGGACAGGGGGCACAGATACGCAGTATTTT
12	TRBV15	NA	TRBJ1-2	NA	CATSRGGGGYTF	TGTGCCACCAGCAGAGGGGGGGGCGGCTACACCTTC
15	TRBV2	NA	TRBJ1-4	NA	CASSEGGVRIAKLFF	TGTGCCAGCAGTGAAGGCGGAGTACGCATCGCAAAACTGTTTTTT
13	TRBV5-1	NA	TRBJ2-3	NA	CASKLAPTDTQYF	TGCGCCAGCAAGCTAGCGCCCACAGATACGCAGTATTTT
13	TRBV18	NA	TRBJ1-1	TRBD1	CASSPGDRSEAFF	TGTGCCAGCTCACCAGGGGACAGGAGCGAAGCTTTCTTT
15	TRBV4-1	few	TRBJ1-6	TRBD1	CASSQSRQGNSPLHF	TGCGCCAGCAGCCAATCCCGACAGGGCAATTCACCCCTCCACTTT
15	TRBV7-2	NA	TRBJ2-7	TRBD2	CASSQGRGANYEQYF	TGTGCCAGCAGTCAAGGGCGGGGGGCCAACTACGAGCAGTACTTC
14	TRBV5-1	NA	TRBJ2-3	NA	CASSLGLVTDTQYF	TGCGCCAGCAGCTTGGGACTAGTCACAGATACGCAGTATTTT
16	TRBV19	NA	TRBJ2-7	TRBD1	CASKIVGDRGSYEQYF	TGTGCCAGTAAGATTGTCGGGGACAGGGGGTCCTACGAGCAGTACTTC
13	TRBV5-1	few	TRBJ1-5	NA	CASSLGGHQPQHF	TGCGCCAGCAGCTTGGGGGGTCATCAGCCCCAGCATTTT
14	TRBV7-2	NA	TRBJ2-3	NA	CASSLARNQDTQYF	TGTGCCAGCAGCTTGGCTAGGAACCAAGATACGCAGTATTTT
13	TRBV27	NA	TRBJ1-2	NA	CASSPRRGYGYTF	TGTGCCAGCAGTCCACGGAGGGGCTATGGCTACACCTTC
12	TRBV5-6	NA	TRBJ2-5	NA	CASSLSHETQYF	TGTGCCAGCAGCTTGAGTCACGAGACCCAGTACTTC
12	TRBV30	NA	TRBJ1-2	NA	CAWRGVIGGYTF	TGTGCCTGGAGGGGGGTAATCGGTGGCTACACCTTC
13	TRBV7-3	few	TRBJ2-5	NA	CASSLGPEETQYF	TGTGCCAGCAGCTTAGGGCCTGAAGAGACCCAGTACTTC
15	TRBV18	NA	TRBJ2-2	NA	CASSPGRLSTGELFF	TGTGCCAGCTCACCGGGCAGGTTGTCGACCGGGGAGCTGTTTTTT
13	TRBV19	NA	TRBJ1-5	NA	CASKGYSNQPQHF	TGTGCCAGTAAAGGGTATAGCAATCAGCCCCAGCATTTT
15	TRBV5-5	NA	TRBJ2-5	NA	CASSLPGTYQETQYF	TGTGCCAGCAGCTTACCGGGGACGTACCAAGAGACCCAGTACTTC
15	TRBV11-1	NA	TRBJ2-7	TRBD1	CASSRGTGVTYEQYF	TGTGCCAGCAGCCGCGGGACAGGGGTAACCTACGAGCAGTACTTC
17	TRBV9	NA	TRBJ2-3	NA	CASSVGIGLVSTDTQYF	TGTGCCAGCAGCGTAGGTATCGGGCTAGTCAGCACAGATACGCAGTATTTT
15	TRBV6-5	NA	TRBJ1-1	NA	CASSYSWDGNTEAFF	TGTGCCAGCAGTTACTCCTGGGACGGAAACACTGAAGCTTTCTTT
16	TRBV4-1	once	TRBJ1-4	NA	CASSRGLAGGGEKLFF	TGCGCCAGCAGTCGGGGGTTGGCGGGGGGCGGTGAAAAACTGTTTTTT
12	TRBV6-6	NA	TRBJ1-4	NA	CASQDSGEKLFF	TGTGCCAGCCAGGACTCGGGGGAAAAACTGTTTTTT
14	TRBV4-2	NA	TRBJ1-1	NA	CASSHDTMNTEAFF	TGTGCCAGCAGCCATGATACGATGAACACTGAAGCTTTCTTT
11	TRBV14	NA	TRBJ2-7	NA	CASCPLGEQYF	TGTGCCAGCTGCCCGCTTGGCGAGCAGTACTTC
15	TRBV7-2	NA	TRBJ1-2	TRBD1	CASSLANRGNSGYTF	TGTGCCAGCAGCTTAGCTAACAGGGGCAATAGTGGCTACACCTTC
16	TRBV5-1	NA	TRBJ2-5	TRBD1	CASSSLPGQGRETQYF	TGCGCCAGCAGCTCCTTACCGGGACAGGGGCGAGAGACCCAGTACTTC
15	TRBV5-4	once	TRBJ2-2	TRBD2	CASSLFGLATGELFF	TGTGCCAGCAGCTTGTTCGGACTAGCCACCGGGGAGCTGTTTTTT
15	TRBV5-1	few	TRBJ2-5	TRBD1	CASSLQGIEGETQYF	TGCGCCAGCAGCTTACAGGGGATAGAGGGGGAGACCCAGTACTTC
16	TRBV5-4	NA	TRBJ2-3	TRBD2	CASSPGLAGSTDTQYF	TGTGCCAGCAGCCCCGGACTAGCGGGATCAACAGATACGCAGTATTTT
13	TRBV30	NA	TRBJ1-5	NA	CAWSVQGNQPQHF	TGTGCCTGGAGTGTACAGGGCAATCAGCCCCAGCATTTT